This entry lists 15 T cell receptor beta chains sequenced from one sample in a study of vaccination and CD4 T cells after COVID-19. An Oncomine TCR Beta short-read assay was used to sequence the DNA from cultured CD4+ T cells. TCRdb re-derived calls from the PCR reads in MiXCR, one entry per CDR3 protein. The sample consists of fewer than 7,500 distinct CDR3 sequences, 50% to 65% of them appearing once. These receptors' antigens are unknown. Treatment of the sample: roughly 11-day PBMC culture with coronavirus spike peptide pools or control peptides (ViraFEST assay). The unexposed donor gave CD4+ T cells before the COVID-19 pandemic (2011-2018). The source material was CD4+ T cells from blood, cultured in vitro. The receptor source for this set is a human donor in good health.

The chain links TRBV6-5 to TRBJ2-2, with 10 bases aligning to TRBD2. Germline lookup yields CDR1 MNHEY and CDR2 SVGAGI. V lost 4 bases, J lost 6 bases, and 17 bases stayed unmatched. CDR3 length: 19 residues. The CDR3 nucleotides are TGTGCCAGCAGTTCCACCAGGGGGTCGCTAGCGGGAGCGGCCGGGGAGCTGTTTTTT. Residues: CASSSTRGSLAGAAGELFF.

This clonotype is large. The genes are TRBV20-1 and TRBJ2-1; 9 bases line up with TRBD2. Per germline, CDR1 DFQATT and CDR2 SNEGSKA (reference sequence). With 5 bases clipped from V and 1 base from J, the junction kept 3 bases outside the gene matches. The CDR3 is made up of 14 amino acids. In DNA form, the CDR3 reads TGCAGTGCTGCTAGCGGGGCATCCTACAATGAGCAGTTCTTC. Translation gives CSAASGASYNEQFF.

The chain employs TRBV15 and TRBJ1-6, with D possibly matching TRBD1 (6 bases). Trimming took off 6 bases at V and 0 bases at J, with 21 bases between the two ends. In germline, CDR1 is LNHNV, CDR2 YYDKDF (reference sequence). The CDR3 length is 19 residues. Here the CDR3 DNA reads TGTGCCACCAGGAACAGGGACCGCCGAGGTAGCTCCTATAATTCACCCCTCCACTTT. This codes for CATRNRDRRGSSYNSPLHF.

The chain has TRBV20-1 and TRBJ2-7; D is perhaps TRBD1 (6 bases). Germline CDR1 and CDR2: DFQATT and SNEGSKA (reference sequence). V was shortened by 0 bases and J by 0 bases, with 12 bases between the two germline ends. This CDR3 has 15 residues. The CDR3 region has the DNA TGCAGTGCTAGAGATACAGGGCGAAGCTCCTACGAGCAGTACTTC. It specifies CSARDTGRSSYEQYF.

The chain links TRBV7-2 to TRBJ2-4; 10 nucleotides line up with TRBD2. Germline V gene lookup returns CDR1 SGHTA and CDR2 FQGNSA. The ends lost 1 base at V and 4 bases at J; junction bases unmatched: 1. The CDR3 sequence is 15 residues long. CDR3 protein: CASSLVTSGKNIQYF. The CDR3 DNA reads TGTGCCAGCAGCTTAGTGACTAGCGGGAAAAACATTCAGTACTTC. The complete variable domain, with remaining parts taken from reference TRBV7-2 and TRBJ2-4, reads GAGVSQSPSNKVTEKGKDVELRCDPISGHTALYWYRQSLGQGLEFLIYFQGNSAPDKSGLPSDRFSAERTGGSVSTLTIQRTQQEDSAVYLCASSLVTSGKNIQYFGAGTRLSVL.

This clonotype occurred a few times. The chain links TRBV7-2 to TRBJ1-1, with D possibly matching TRBD1 (5 bases). The CDR3 has 14 amino acids. Germline V gene sequence: CDR1 SGHTA, CDR2 FQGNSA. V was cut by 2 bases and J by 3 bases, with 10 bases left in between. In DNA form, the CDR3 reads TGTGCCAGCAGCTTACAGGGTTGGGACACTGAAGCTTTCTTT. Translated: CASSLQGWDTEAFF.

The genes are TRBV6-1 and TRBJ2-7; D might be TRBD1 (6 bases). Trimming stripped 6 bases from V and 4 bases from J, with 13 bases between. The CDR3 is made up of 13 amino acids. From germline, CDR1 is MNHNS and CDR2 SASEGT. CDR3 in amino acids: CASSIYQGYEQYF. The CDR3, as DNA: TGTGCCAGCAGCATTTATCAGGGGTACGAGCAGTACTTC.

This clonotype was seen more than once but under ten times. The chain joins TRBV12-3 or TRBV12-4 to TRBJ2-7; the D gene is possibly TRBD1 (5 bases). The CDR3 contains 12 residues. The germline V and J ends were trimmed by 4 bases and 4 bases, with 8 bases remaining between them. In nucleotides, the CDR3 is TGTGCCAGCAGTTCACAGGATTACGAGCAGTACTTC. Translating gives CASSSQDYEQYF.

The chain combines TRBV7-2 with TRBJ2-2, with 7 bases matching TRBD1. This CDR3 contains 18 residues. Losses at the gene ends were 5 bases for V and 5 bases for J; bases not matched to a gene: 17. Germline values: CDR1 SGHTA, CDR2 FQGNSA. For the CDR3, the DNA is TGTGCCAGCAGCCCCCGGGACAGTTTTCCCGTACTTACCGGGGAGCTGTTTTTT. Translation: CASSPRDSFPVLTGELFF.

J is TRBJ2-3 and V is TRBV2; TRBD2 agrees at 10 bases. V gave up 10 bases and J gave up 3 bases; unmatched junction bases: 4. This CDR3 spans 13 amino acids. The V gene's germline CDR1 is SNHLY and CDR2 FYNNEI. The CDR3 DNA sequence: TGTGCCATACCACTAGCGGGGACAGATACGCAGTATTTT. Its protein is CAIPLAGTDTQYF.

This clonotype was seen just once. The rearrangement links TRBV30 to TRBJ2-2; no firm D call. The germline gives CDR1 GTSNPN, CDR2 SVGIG (reference sequence). Trimming shortened V by 5 bases and J by 5 bases, and 12 bases separated the two germline ends. CDR3 size: 13 residues. The CDR3 nucleotides are TGTGCCTGGTCTCCAGGTTGGACCGGGGAGCTGTTTTTT. Translated: CAWSPGWTGELFF.

The chain links TRBV30 to TRBJ1-5; 8 bases agree with TRBD1. The V gene's germline CDR1 is GTSNPN and CDR2 SVGIG (reference sequence). The CDR3 is made up of 15 amino acids. Trimming took 2 bases from V and 4 from J; bases not matched to a gene: 7. The CDR3 loop reads CAWSPIGQGNQPQHF. The CDR3 nucleotides are TGTGCCTGGAGTCCCATTGGACAGGGTAATCAGCCCCAGCATTTT.

The genes are TRBV19 and TRBJ1-1; TRBD1 matches 7 bases. Germline CDR1 reads LNHDA; CDR2 reads SQIVND (reference sequence). There are 12 residues in the CDR3. Trimming took 7 bases from V and 8 from J; bases not matched to a gene: 7. CDR3 loop: CASMGEGAEAFF. The CDR3, as DNA: TGTGCCAGTATGGGAGAGGGGGCAGAAGCTTTCTTT.

This chain joins TRBV20-1 and TRBJ2-6; 10 nucleotides align to TRBD1. Germline CDR1 DFQATT, CDR2 SNEGSKA (reference sequence). Losses at the gene ends were 6 bases for V and 0 bases for J; bases not matched to a gene: 8. The CDR3 spans 17 residues. The CDR3 bases are TGCAGTGCGTGGAGGGACAGGGGTCTCTCTGGGGCCAACGTCCTGACTTTC. It translates to CSAWRDRGLSGANVLTF.

The chain couples TRBV28 to TRBJ1-1; no clear D. This CDR3 contains 14 residues. Germline V lookup: CDR1 MDHEN, CDR2 SYDVKM. Trimming stripped 4 bases from V and 0 bases from J, with 9 bases between. In DNA form, the CDR3 reads TGTGCCAGCAGTTCGACGGCTTTGAACACTGAAGCTTTCTTT. Translation gives CASSSTALNTEAFF. Full variable domain (outside the CDR3, taken from reference TRBV28 and TRBJ1-1): DVKVTQSSRYLVKRTGEKVFLECVQDMDHENMFWYRQDPGLGLRLIYFSYDVKMKEKGDIPEGYSVSREKKERFSLILESASTNQTSMYLCASSSTALNTEAFFGQGTRLTVV.